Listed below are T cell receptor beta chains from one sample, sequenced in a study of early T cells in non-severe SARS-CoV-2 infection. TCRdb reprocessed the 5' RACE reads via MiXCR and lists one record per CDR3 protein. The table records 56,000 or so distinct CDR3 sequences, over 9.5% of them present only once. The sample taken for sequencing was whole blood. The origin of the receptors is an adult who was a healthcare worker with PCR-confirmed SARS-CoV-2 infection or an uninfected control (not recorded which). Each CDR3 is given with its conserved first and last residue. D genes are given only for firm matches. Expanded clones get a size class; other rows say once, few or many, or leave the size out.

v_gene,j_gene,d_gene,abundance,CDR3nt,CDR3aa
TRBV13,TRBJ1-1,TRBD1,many,TGTGCCAGCAGCTTAAGTTTTAGGGGGCGGCAAGCTTTCTTT,CASSLSFRGRQAFF
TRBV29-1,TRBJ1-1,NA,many,TGCAGCGTTGTTATAGAGTACACTGAAGCTTTCTTT,CSVVIEYTEAFF
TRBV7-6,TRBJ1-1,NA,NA,TGTGCCAGCAGCCCACAGGGTCGGTGGGCCACTGAAGCTTTCTTT,CASSPQGRWATEAFF
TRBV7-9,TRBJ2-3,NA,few,TGTGCCAGCAGCTTAGGAGGGGGAATAACAGATACGCAGTATTTT,CASSLGGGITDTQYF
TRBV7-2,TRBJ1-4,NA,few,TGTGCCAGCAGCACGGAATGGGACGCCGGGAATGAAAAACTGTTTTTT,CASSTEWDAGNEKLFF
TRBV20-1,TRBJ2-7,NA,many,TGCAGTGCTCTTCACTCCAGGAGGGATTGGGGGGAGCAGTACTTC,CSALHSRRDWGEQYF
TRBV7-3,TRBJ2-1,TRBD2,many,TGTGCCAGCAGCTTATCGGGGACTAGCGGGAATGAGCAGTTCTTC,CASSLSGTSGNEQFF
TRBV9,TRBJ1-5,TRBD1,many,TGTGCCAGCAGCGTAGCTGAGACAGGGACGAGCAATCAGCCCCAGCATTTT,CASSVAETGTSNQPQHF
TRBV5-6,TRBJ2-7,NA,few,TGTGCCAGCAGCTTGCGGCCAGATTCCTACGAGCAGTACTTC,CASSLRPDSYEQYF
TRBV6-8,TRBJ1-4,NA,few,TGTGCCAGCCATAAGTGGAAAAAACTGTTTTTT,CASHKWKKLFF
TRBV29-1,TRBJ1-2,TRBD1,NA,TGCAGCGCAGGGACAGGAACTAACTATGGCTACACCTTC,CSAGTGTNYGYTF
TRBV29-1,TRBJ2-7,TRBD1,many,TGCAGCGTTGTGGACAGGGGCTACGAGCAGTACTTC,CSVVDRGYEQYF
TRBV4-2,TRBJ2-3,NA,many,TGTGCCAGCAGCCAAGATTGGGGGCTCGGAGCAGATACGCAGTATTTT,CASSQDWGLGADTQYF
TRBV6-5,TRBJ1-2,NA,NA,TGTGCCAGCAGTCCGCCAGGGGCAGATGGCTACACCTTC,CASSPPGADGYTF
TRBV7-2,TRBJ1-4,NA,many,TGTGCCAGCAGGGCAGGGCCCAATGAAAAACTGTTTTTT,CASRAGPNEKLFF
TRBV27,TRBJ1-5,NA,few,TGTGCCAGCAGGGGGGACCGGAATCAGCCCCAGCATTTT,CASRGDRNQPQHF
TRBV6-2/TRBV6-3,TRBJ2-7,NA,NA,TGTGCCAGCAGTTTGGACCGGGCTCCTTACGAGCAGTACTTC,CASSLDRAPYEQYF
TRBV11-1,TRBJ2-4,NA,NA,TGTGCCAGCAGCTTAGCCACGGGCCAGACAAGCCACTTC,CASSLATGQTSHF
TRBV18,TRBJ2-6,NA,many,TGTGCCAGCTTGGATGGGGCTGGGGCCAACGTCCTGACTTTC,CASLDGAGANVLTF
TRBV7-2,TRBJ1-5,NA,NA,TGTGCCAGCAGCAGGAGTAGCAATCAGCCCCAGCATTTT,CASSRSSNQPQHF
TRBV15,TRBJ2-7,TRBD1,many,TGTGCCACCAGCAGAGATTTGATCCAGGGGGCCTACGAGCAGTACTTC,CATSRDLIQGAYEQYF
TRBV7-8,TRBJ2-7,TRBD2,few,TGTGCCAGCAGCCCCCTGCTGGGGGGGGACGAGCAGTACTTC,CASSPLLGGDEQYF
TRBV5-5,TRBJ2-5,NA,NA,TGTGCCAGCAGCTCCTTCCGGCTTCAAGAGACCCAGTACTTC,CASSSFRLQETQYF
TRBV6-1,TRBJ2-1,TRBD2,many,TGTGCCAGCAGGGCTAGCGGGAGCTACAATGAGCAGTTCTTC,CASRASGSYNEQFF
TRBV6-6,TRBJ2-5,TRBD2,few,TGTGCCAGCAGTTGGGGACTAGCGGGAGGAGAGACCCAGTACTTC,CASSWGLAGGETQYF
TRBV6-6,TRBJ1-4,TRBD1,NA,TGTGCCAGCAGTTACCCGACAGGGGTTGAAAAACTGTTTTTT,CASSYPTGVEKLFF
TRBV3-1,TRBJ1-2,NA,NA,TGTGCCTGCAGCCGCGACACCTTCTATGGCTACACCTTC,CACSRDTFYGYTF
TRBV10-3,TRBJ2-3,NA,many,TGTGCCATCAGTGAGTCACCCACAGATACGCAGTATTTT,CAISESPTDTQYF
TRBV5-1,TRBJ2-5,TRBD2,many,TGCGCCAGCAGCTCCACTAGCGGGAGAGGAGAGACCCAGTACTTC,CASSSTSGRGETQYF
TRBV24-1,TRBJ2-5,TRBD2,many,TGTGCCACCAGTGATTCAGGAGCGGGGTACCAAGAGACCCAGTACTTC,CATSDSGAGYQETQYF
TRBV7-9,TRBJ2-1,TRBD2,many,TGTGCCAGCAGCTTAGTTGGCCTAGCGGGAGGGGTTAAGTTCTTC,CASSLVGLAGGVKFF
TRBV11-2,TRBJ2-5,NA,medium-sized,TGTGCCAGTCTGGGGCACAGGGAGGAGACCCAGTACTTC,CASLGHREETQYF
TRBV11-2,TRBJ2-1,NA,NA,TGTGCCAGCAGCTTAGACCTCCGAGGAGGACTCTACAATGAGCAGTTCTTC,CASSLDLRGGLYNEQFF
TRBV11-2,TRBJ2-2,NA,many,TGTGCCAGCAAAGTAGGCCCGAACACCGGGGAGCTGTTTTTT,CASKVGPNTGELFF
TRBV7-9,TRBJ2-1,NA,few,TGTGCCAGCAAGTGGGCCCTGGGGAATGAGCAGTTCTTC,CASKWALGNEQFF
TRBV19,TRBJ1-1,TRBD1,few,TGTGCCAGTATCCCATCTTCCTGGGGACAGAAGTACACTGAAGCTTTCTTT,CASIPSSWGQKYTEAFF
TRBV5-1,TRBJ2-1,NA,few,TGCGCCAGCAGCTTGACCCCTACTGCTAGCTCCTACAATGAGCAGTTCTTC,CASSLTPTASSYNEQFF
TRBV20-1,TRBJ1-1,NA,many,TGCAGTGCCACCCGAGGGGCGCTTGTAGTTGGCACTGAAGCTTTCTTT,CSATRGALVVGTEAFF
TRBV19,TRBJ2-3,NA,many,TGTGCCAGTAGGGTCACTTACCTGGATCGGGATACGCAGTATTTT,CASRVTYLDRDTQYF
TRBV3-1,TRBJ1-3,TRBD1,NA,TGTGCCAGCAGCCGCGGGACAGTACAGGGAAACACCATATATTTT,CASSRGTVQGNTIYF
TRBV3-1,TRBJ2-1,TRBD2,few,TGTGCCAGCAGCCAAATCCGATATGGGACTAGCAATGAGCAGTTCTTC,CASSQIRYGTSNEQFF
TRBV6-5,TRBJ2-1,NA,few,TGTGCCAGCAGAAAATTCCGGGACGGACGGGGGGAGCAGTTCTTC,CASRKFRDGRGEQFF
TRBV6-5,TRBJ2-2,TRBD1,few,TGTGCCAGCAGACAAACCGGTTTACAGGGGACCGGGGAGCTGTTTTTT,CASRQTGLQGTGELFF
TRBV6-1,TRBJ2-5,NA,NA,TGTGCCAGCAGAGCTCGTGGGACCTGGGGTTGGACCCAGTACTTC,CASRARGTWGWTQYF
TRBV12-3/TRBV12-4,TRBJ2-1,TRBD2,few,TGTGCCAGCAGTTTGGCTAGCGGGAACTACAATGAGCAGTTCTTC,CASSLASGNYNEQFF
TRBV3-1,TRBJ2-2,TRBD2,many,TGTGCCACCCGCACTAGCGGGAACACCGGGGAGCTGTTTTTT,CATRTSGNTGELFF
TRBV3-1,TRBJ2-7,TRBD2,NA,TGTGCCAGCAGCCACGAACTTGGACTAGACGCGATTGAGCAGTACTTC,CASSHELGLDAIEQYF
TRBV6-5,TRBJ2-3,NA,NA,TGTGCCAGCAGCCTTGACAGGGAGGCAGATACGCAGTATTTT,CASSLDREADTQYF
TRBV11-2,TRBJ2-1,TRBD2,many,TGTGCCAGCAGCTTAGTGGGCGGGAGCTACAATGAGCAGTTCTTC,CASSLVGGSYNEQFF
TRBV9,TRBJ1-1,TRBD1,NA,TGTGCCAGCAGCGCCCAGGGGGCGAACACTGAAGCTTTCTTT,CASSAQGANTEAFF
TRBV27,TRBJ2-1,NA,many,TGTGCCAGCAGTTACGGGGTAGCGGCTCCCGGTAATGAGCAGTTCTTC,CASSYGVAAPGNEQFF
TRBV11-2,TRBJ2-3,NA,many,TGTGCCAGCAGCCCCACTACGGGACCCCGAGCAGATACGCAGTATTTT,CASSPTTGPRADTQYF
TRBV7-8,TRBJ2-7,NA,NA,TGTGCCAGCAGCTTAAGAGGGAACCACGAGCAGTACTTC,CASSLRGNHEQYF
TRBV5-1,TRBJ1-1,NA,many,TGCGCCAGCAGCTTGGAGGGGACGACCTTTGCTGAAGCTTTCTTT,CASSLEGTTFAEAFF
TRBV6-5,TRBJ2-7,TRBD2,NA,TGTGCCAGCACCCGGGAGGGCCAGGGCTACGAGCAGTACTTC,CASTREGQGYEQYF
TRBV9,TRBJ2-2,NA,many,TGTGCCAGCAGCTTCAGTTGGACCGGGGAGCTGTTTTTT,CASSFSWTGELFF
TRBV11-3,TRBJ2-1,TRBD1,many,TGTGCCAGCAGCGGACTTTTGAGGGGGCCGCCAAGTGAGCAGTTCTTC,CASSGLLRGPPSEQFF
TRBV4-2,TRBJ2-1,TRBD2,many,TGTGCCAGCAGCCAAGATGAAGGGACTAGTTCCCATGAGCAGTTCTTC,CASSQDEGTSSHEQFF
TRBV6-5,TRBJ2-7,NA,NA,TGTGCCAGCAGTTACTCCGGAGAGTACGAGCAGTACTTC,CASSYSGEYEQYF